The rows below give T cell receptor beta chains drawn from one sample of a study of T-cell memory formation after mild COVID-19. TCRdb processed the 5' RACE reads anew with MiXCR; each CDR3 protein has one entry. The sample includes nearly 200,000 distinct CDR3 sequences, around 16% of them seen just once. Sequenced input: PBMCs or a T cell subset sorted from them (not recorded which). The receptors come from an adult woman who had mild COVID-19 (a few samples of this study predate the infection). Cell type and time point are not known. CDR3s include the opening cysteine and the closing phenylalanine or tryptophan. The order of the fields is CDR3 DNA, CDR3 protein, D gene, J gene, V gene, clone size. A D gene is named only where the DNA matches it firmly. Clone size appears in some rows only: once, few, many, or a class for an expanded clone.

TGTGCCAGCAGATCGGGACAGGGGAGCCACGAGCAGTACTTC,CASRSGQGSHEQYF,TRBD1,TRBJ2-7,TRBV6-6,few
TGTGCCAGCAGCCGCGGACAATCCTACAATGAGCAGTTCTTC,CASSRGQSYNEQFF,.,TRBJ2-1,TRBV7-6,.
TGTGCCAGCAGGCGGGAGTTCAATGAGCAGTTCTTC,CASRREFNEQFF,TRBD2,TRBJ2-1,TRBV11-2,few
TGTGCCAGCAGTTCAGGGGGCACGGGGAATCAGCCCCAGCATTTT,CASSSGGTGNQPQHF,TRBD1,TRBJ1-5,TRBV12-3/TRBV12-4,few
TGCGCCAGCAGCCCGGGTTGGCAGGGGACCTATGGCTACACCTTC,CASSPGWQGTYGYTF,.,TRBJ1-2,TRBV5-1,.
TGCGCCAGCAGCGATACAGGGGGTAGCACTGAAGCTTTCTTT,CASSDTGGSTEAFF,TRBD1,TRBJ1-1,TRBV5-1,few
TGTGCCAGCAGCCAGCTGGGACAGGGGAATGGCTACACCTTC,CASSQLGQGNGYTF,TRBD1,TRBJ1-2,TRBV4-2,few
TGCAGTGCCCCAGTCCTCGGAGGGTACACAGATACGCAGTATTTT,CSAPVLGGYTDTQYF,.,TRBJ2-3,TRBV20-1,few
TGTGCCAGCAGCTCGGGACAGGGGTTATACGAGCAGTACTTC,CASSSGQGLYEQYF,TRBD1,TRBJ2-7,TRBV12-3/TRBV12-4,.
TGTGCCATCAGTGGTTTGTACAGCTCCAATGAGCAGTTCTTC,CAISGLYSSNEQFF,.,TRBJ2-1,TRBV10-3,.
TGTGCCAGCAGCCAAGTAGGAAGGAGGACTGAAGCTTTCTTT,CASSQVGRRTEAFF,.,TRBJ1-1,TRBV14,few
TGTGCCAGCAGCTTAGATCGGGACAGGAACACTGAAGCTTTCTTT,CASSLDRDRNTEAFF,TRBD1,TRBJ1-1,TRBV7-9,few
TGTGCCAGCGGCTTGGGGACAGGGAACTATGGCTACACCTTC,CASGLGTGNYGYTF,TRBD1,TRBJ1-2,TRBV12-3/TRBV12-4,few
TGTGCCAGCAGCCCCTCCCCCATATTCAATCAGCCCCAGCATTTT,CASSPSPIFNQPQHF,.,TRBJ1-5,TRBV6-1,.
TGTGCCAGCAGCTTAGGGCTAGCGGACACAGATACGCAGTATTTT,CASSLGLADTDTQYF,TRBD2,TRBJ2-3,TRBV7-8,.
TGTGCCACCTCTTATAGCGGAAACTCCTACGAGCAGTACTTC,CATSYSGNSYEQYF,.,TRBJ2-7,TRBV15,many
TGTGCCAGCAGTGATATCAGGGTAAACTCCTACGAGCAGTACTTC,CASSDIRVNSYEQYF,.,TRBJ2-7,TRBV2,few
TGTGCCAGCAGCCTAACCCGACTAGCTCTCTACAATGAGCAGTTCTTC,CASSLTRLALYNEQFF,TRBD2,TRBJ2-1,TRBV14,.
TGTGCCAGCAGCCCCCCGGGACTAGCGGGCCATGAGCAGTTCTTC,CASSPPGLAGHEQFF,TRBD2,TRBJ2-1,TRBV11-2,many
TGTGCCAGCAGCACCCGGACACAGACCTATTCACCCCTCCACTTT,CASSTRTQTYSPLHF,.,TRBJ1-6,TRBV7-2,many
TGTGCCAGCAATTCTGTCCGGGACAGGGGTAGCTACACCTTC,CASNSVRDRGSYTF,TRBD1,TRBJ1-2,TRBV6-6,.
TGTGCCAGCTCACCACTTAGCGGGGGGAACGAAAACATTCAGTACTTC,CASSPLSGGNENIQYF,TRBD2,TRBJ2-4,TRBV18,few
TGTGCCATCAGCGCCATGTGGGGGAACTCCTACGAGCAGTACTTC,CAISAMWGNSYEQYF,.,TRBJ2-7,TRBV10-3,.
TGTGCCAGCAGCCATGGTAGCTACGAGCAGTACTTC,CASSHGSYEQYF,.,TRBJ2-7,TRBV7-9,.
TGTGCCAGCAGTGAATCGGCAGGTCTAGCCTTC,CASSESAGLAF,.,TRBJ1-2,TRBV25-1,.
TGCAGTGTCCTCGTAAAGGACTATTGGAACACTGAAGCTTTCTTT,CSVLVKDYWNTEAFF,.,TRBJ1-1,TRBV20-1,.
TGTGCCAGCAGTTACAGCAGGCATCAGCCCCAGCATTTT,CASSYSRHQPQHF,.,TRBJ1-5,TRBV6-5,few
TGTGCCAGCAGCCAAGATCGCCAGGGGGCGGCCGAGCAGTACTTC,CASSQDRQGAAEQYF,TRBD1,TRBJ2-7,TRBV4-2,many
TGTGCCCCCGGACTAGCGGGATCCCTTCCTACCTACGAGCAGTACTTC,CAPGLAGSLPTYEQYF,TRBD2,TRBJ2-7,TRBV7-3,many
TGTGCCAGCAGCTTGAGGCAGGGGACCGGAAACACCATATATTTT,CASSLRQGTGNTIYF,.,TRBJ1-3,TRBV7-6,few
TGTGCCAGCTCACCAAGGACTAGCCGGGAGACCCAGTACTTC,CASSPRTSRETQYF,TRBD2,TRBJ2-5,TRBV18,.
TGCAGTGCTAGGGTTCCGGGACAGCTAAACATTCAGTACTTC,CSARVPGQLNIQYF,TRBD1,TRBJ2-4,TRBV20-1,few
TGTGCCAGCAGGAGTCAAGCGACGGATAATTCACCCCTCCACTTT,CASRSQATDNSPLHF,.,TRBJ1-6,TRBV2,.
TGTGCCAGCAGTGTTGGGACTCACGAGCAGTACTTC,CASSVGTHEQYF,.,TRBJ2-7,TRBV2,few
TGTGCCAGCAGCCAAGGGGCCAGAACCTCCTACGAGCAGTACTTC,CASSQGARTSYEQYF,.,TRBJ2-7,TRBV3-1,.
TGTGCCAGCAGTATACGACAGGGCGGCGAGCAGTACTTC,CASSIRQGGEQYF,TRBD1,TRBJ2-7,TRBV12-3/TRBV12-4,.
TGTGCCAGCAGCTTAGTTGCAGCTAGCTCCTACAATGAGCAGTTCTTC,CASSLVAASSYNEQFF,.,TRBJ2-1,TRBV7-2,.
TGTGCCAGCAGCCTGACGTCTAGCACAGATACGCAGTATTTT,CASSLTSSTDTQYF,.,TRBJ2-3,TRBV5-5,many
TGCGCCAGCAGCTGGGACAGGGGAGGTCGGAAAAACATTCAGTACTTC,CASSWDRGGRKNIQYF,TRBD1,TRBJ2-4,TRBV5-1,few
TGCGCCAGTACTAGCGGGAGTCCCGGAGATACGCAGTATTTT,CASTSGSPGDTQYF,TRBD2,TRBJ2-3,TRBV5-1,many
TGTGCCAGCAGCCAAGATCGGGCGGGAGGGCTTTCCTACAATGAGCAGTTCTTC,CASSQDRAGGLSYNEQFF,TRBD2,TRBJ2-1,TRBV4-2,.
TGTGCCAGCAGTTACTCGACCGGGGGGCGTCGAGAGACCCAGTACTTC,CASSYSTGGRRETQYF,.,TRBJ2-5,TRBV6-6,.
TGTGCCAGCAGTTTAGGGGGGCGCAGGGGTATCGGAGACACCTTC,CASSLGGRRGIGDTF,.,TRBJ1-2,TRBV12-3/TRBV12-4,.
TGTGCCAGCAGTGAAGCGAGGGGTCCAACTTTT,CASSEARGPTF,.,TRBJ1-1,TRBV6-1,.